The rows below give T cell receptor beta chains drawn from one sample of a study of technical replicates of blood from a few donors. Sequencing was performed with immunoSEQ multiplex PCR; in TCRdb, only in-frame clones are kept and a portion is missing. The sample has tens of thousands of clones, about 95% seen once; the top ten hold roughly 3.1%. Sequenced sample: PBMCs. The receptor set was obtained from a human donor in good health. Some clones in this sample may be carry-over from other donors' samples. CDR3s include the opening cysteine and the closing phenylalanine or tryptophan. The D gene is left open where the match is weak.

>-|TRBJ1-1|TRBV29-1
TGCAGCGTTCGTCAGGGGCGGAACACTGAAGCTTTCTTT
CSVRQGRNTEAFF
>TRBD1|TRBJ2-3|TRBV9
TGTGCCAGCAGCGTTGGGTGGGGACAGGGTAAAAATACGCAGTATTTT
CASSVGWGQGKNTQYF
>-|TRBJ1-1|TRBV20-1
TGCAGTGCGTCAGGTCCCACTGAAGCTTTCTTT
CSASGPTEAFF
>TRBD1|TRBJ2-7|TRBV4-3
TGCGCCAGCAGCCATACGGGACAGGGAGTGTTCGAGCAGTACTTC
CASSHTGQGVFEQYF
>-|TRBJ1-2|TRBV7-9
TGTGCCAGCAGCCCCCAGGGGATGGGCTACACCTTC
CASSPQGMGYTF
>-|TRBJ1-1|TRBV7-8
TGTGCCAGCAGCTTAGCCCCACAGATGTTGAACACTGAAGCTTTCTTT
CASSLAPQMLNTEAFF
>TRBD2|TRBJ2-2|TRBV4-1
TGCGCCAGCAGCCCCGGACTAGCAAACACCGGGGAGCTGTTTTTT
CASSPGLANTGELFF
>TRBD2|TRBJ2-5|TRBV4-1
TGCGCCAGCAGCCAAGGGGAACTGGGGCGGGAGGGCGGGGAGACCCAGTACTTC
CASSQGELGREGGETQYF
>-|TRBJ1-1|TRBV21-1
TGTGCCAGCAGCAAAGCGAGGGAGTCCTTT
CASSKARESF
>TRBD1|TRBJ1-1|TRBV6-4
TGTGCCAGCAAACCGGGACAGGGATCCACTGAAGCTTTCTTT
CASKPGQGSTEAFF
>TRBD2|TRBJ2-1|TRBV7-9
TGTGCCAGCAGCTCCCGTCTAGCGGGAGGGCCTGGAGAGCAGTTCTTC
CASSSRLAGGPGEQFF
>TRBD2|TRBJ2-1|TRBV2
TGTGCCAGTAGACTAGCGGGGGGGAGTTGGGAGCAGTTCTTC
CASRLAGGSWEQFF
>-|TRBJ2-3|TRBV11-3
TGTGCCAGCAGCTTAGATGGGAGTTCAGATACGCAGTATTTT
CASSLDGSSDTQYF
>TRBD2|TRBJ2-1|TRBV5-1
TGCGCCAGCAGCTTGTTGGCGGGGGTGATATACAATGAGCAGTTCTTC
CASSLLAGVIYNEQFF
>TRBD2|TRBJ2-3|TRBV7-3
TGTGCCAGCAGCTTAGGGCGGGAGGATACGCAGTATTTT
CASSLGREDTQYF
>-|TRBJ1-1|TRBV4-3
TGCGCCAGCAGCCAAGGAAGAAGCCTGGGGGCCACTGAAGCTTTCTTT
CASSQGRSLGATEAFF
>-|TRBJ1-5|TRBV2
TGTGCCAGCAGTGCGACAGTCAATCAGCCCCAGCATTTT
CASSATVNQPQHF
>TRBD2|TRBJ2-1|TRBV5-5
TGTGCCAGCAGCCCGGGACTAGCAGAGTACAATGAGCAGTTCTTC
CASSPGLAEYNEQFF
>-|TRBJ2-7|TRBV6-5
TGTGCCAGCAGTTACTCAGGGAGCTCCTACGAGCAGTACTTC
CASSYSGSSYEQYF
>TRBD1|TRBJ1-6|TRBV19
TGTGCCAGTAGTGAGGACAGGGCAAATTCACCCCTCCACTTT
CASSEDRANSPLHF
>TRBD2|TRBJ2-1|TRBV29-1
TGCAGCGTTGAAGGAGCGGGAGGGCGTGAGCAGTTCTTC
CSVEGAGGREQFF
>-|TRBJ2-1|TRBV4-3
TGCGCCAGCAGCCAATCGGGAAAGGGCTACAATGAGCAGTTCTTC
CASSQSGKGYNEQFF